The TCR beta chain under discussion was sequenced for a study of cytotoxic CD8 clonotypes in ibrutinib-treated CLL. Study-wide context: The group held 10 to 11 relapsed/refractory and about 15 treatment-naive patients, with under 18 IGHV unmutated. The authors obtained response samples at a median of about 13 months of treatment, range 6 to 36.

Notes on the study in general: Clonality rose at ibrutinib response and fell back toward baseline at progression.

The repertoire was sequenced with immunoSEQ multiplex PCR; TCRdb's copy has only in-frame clones and lacks some. Of some 50,000 clones in the sample, approximately 52% were seen once. Remarks on this clone: Its antigen remains unknown.

The sequence was obtained from a human donor with chronic lymphocytic leukemia. The sequenced sample was PBMCs, obtained after 24 months of ibrutinib treatment.

The chain's CDR3 is CASTDRVPNYGYTF. In nucleotides, the CDR3 is TGCGCCAGCACAGACAGAGTACCTAACTATGGCTACACCTTC. The genes are TRBV10-2 and TRBJ1-2, with D maybe TRBD1 (5 bases). The V gene lost 7 bases and the J gene lost 0 bases, with 12 bases spanning the gap. Germline CDR1 is WSHSY and CDR2 is SAAADI. This CDR3 comprises 14 residues.